The sequence of this T cell receptor beta chain was determined in a study of blood T cell repertoires in COVID-19. Study-level background: The United States, Italy and Spain were the sources of the acute and convalescent COVID-19 samples. PBMCs, B-cell-depleted T cells, or T cells provided the cDNA or gDNA that made up the material.

Residents of about two dozen US areas, aged roughly 18 to 89 years, made up the participants. Germline CDR1 LNHDA, CDR2 SQIVND (reference sequence). CDR3 length: 11 amino acids. With 0 bases removed from V and 11 bases from J, the gap between germline ends came to 5 bases. The method was immunoSEQ multiplex PCR; TCRdb's version includes in-frame clones alone and lacks a portion of them. Among 250,000 to 350,000 clones, approximately 86% were seen once, and the ten largest hold 8% to 9.5%. The gene calls are TRBV19 and TRBJ2-1; D is uncertain. The specimen sequenced was PBMCs or T cells enriched from blood (not recorded which). This clonotype was obtained from a young woman who had recovered from COVID-19. CDR3 in DNA: TGTGCCAGTAGTATAGATCTTAAGCAGTTCTTC. Its protein product is CASSIDLKQFF.